These 5 T cell receptor beta chains came from one sample sequenced in a study of shared clonotypes between healthy human individuals (dated by TCRdb to about 2020). The library relied on the immunoSEQ multiplex PCR assay. TCRdb holds this immuneACCESS table with in-frame rearrangements only. Some clones are missing; in checked studies, unresolved V genes explain under half, and the rest has no known cause. The sample table holds about 1 million clones, of which about 75% were seen once. About 1.5% of the sample lies in the top ten. Material for sequencing was memory CD4+ T cells sorted from blood. The cell subset or site label, as the study defines it: CD45RA-negative fraction. The receptor source for this set is a man between 18 and 35 years old in good health.

This clone showed up just a few times. The chain combines TRBV5-3 with TRBJ2-2; D possibly corresponds to TRBD1 (5 bases). TRBV5-3 is known as an ORF, though its function is uncertain. The CDR3 sequence is 18 residues long. Trimming shortened V by 2 bases and J by 1 base, and 18 bases separated the two germline ends. The CDR3 region has the DNA TGTGCCAGAAGCTTTGACCACCTCAGGGAAAAGAACACCGGGGAGCTGTTTTTT. Encoded protein: CARSFDHLREKNTGELFF.

The V gene is TRBV20-1, the J gene TRBJ1-1, with 8 positions matching TRBD1. Germline CDR1 is DFQATT and CDR2 is SNEGSKA (reference sequence). V was clipped by 5 bases and J by 4 bases; unmatched bases: 0. The CDR3 has 11 residues. In DNA form, the CDR3 reads TGCAGTGCTGGACAGGGCACTGAAGCTTTCTTT. Its protein product is CSAGQGTEAFF.

This clone was found a few times. The chain has TRBV9 and TRBJ1-2, with a weak D call TRBD1 (5 bases). CDR1 SGDLS and CDR2 YYNGEE come from the germline V gene. Trimming stripped 0 bases from V and 5 bases from J, with 8 bases between. The CDR3 is 13 amino acids. The CDR3 spells CASSVDRKYGYTF. In DNA form, the CDR3 reads TGTGCCAGCAGCGTAGACAGGAAGTATGGCTACACCTTC.

This chain links TRBV5-5 with TRBJ2-2; TRBD2 aligns across 7 bases. The CDR3 loop spans 17 amino acids. V lost 4 bases and J lost 4; bases outside the gene matches: 13. Per germline, CDR1 SGHKS and CDR2 YYEKEE (reference sequence). The CDR3 nucleotides read TGTGCCAGCAGCGCGGAGCCAGCGGGATGGCCCACCGGGGAGCTGTTTTTT. This translates into CASSAEPAGWPTGELFF.

The CDR3: CASSYSISVGYTF. The CDR3 DNA sequence: TGTGCCAGCAGTTACTCGATCTCGGTCGGCTACACCTTC. This chain links TRBV6-6 with TRBJ1-2; D is unresolved. Germline V gives CDR1 MNHNY, CDR2 SVGAGI (reference sequence). CDR3 length: 13 residues. V was cut by 0 bases and J by 8 bases, with 10 bases left in between.